The T cell receptor beta chain described here comes from a study of blood T cell repertoires in COVID-19. Turning to the study itself: Acute-phase and convalescent COVID-19 samples originated in the United States, Italy and Spain.

Clones were sequenced by immunoSEQ multiplex PCR, and TCRdb holds only the in-frame ones, with some missing. The data hold about 460,000 clones, with 80% to 90% observed a single time. Per the germline V gene, CDR1 is MNHNS and CDR2 is SASEGT. V lost 7 bases and J 4 bases, leaving 16 bases between the germline ends. This CDR3 spans 14 amino acids. Enrollees, roughly 18 to 95 years old, lived in approximately 25 US areas. The sequencing input was PBMCs or T cells enriched from blood (not recorded which). The source of this sequence is an older woman who had recovered from COVID-19. V is TRBV6-1 and J is TRBJ1-2; D perhaps matches TRBD1 (6 bases). CDR3 in amino acids: CASTFDRWGYGYTF. The CDR3 bases are TGTGCCAGCACCTTTGACAGGTGGGGCTATGGCTACACCTTC.